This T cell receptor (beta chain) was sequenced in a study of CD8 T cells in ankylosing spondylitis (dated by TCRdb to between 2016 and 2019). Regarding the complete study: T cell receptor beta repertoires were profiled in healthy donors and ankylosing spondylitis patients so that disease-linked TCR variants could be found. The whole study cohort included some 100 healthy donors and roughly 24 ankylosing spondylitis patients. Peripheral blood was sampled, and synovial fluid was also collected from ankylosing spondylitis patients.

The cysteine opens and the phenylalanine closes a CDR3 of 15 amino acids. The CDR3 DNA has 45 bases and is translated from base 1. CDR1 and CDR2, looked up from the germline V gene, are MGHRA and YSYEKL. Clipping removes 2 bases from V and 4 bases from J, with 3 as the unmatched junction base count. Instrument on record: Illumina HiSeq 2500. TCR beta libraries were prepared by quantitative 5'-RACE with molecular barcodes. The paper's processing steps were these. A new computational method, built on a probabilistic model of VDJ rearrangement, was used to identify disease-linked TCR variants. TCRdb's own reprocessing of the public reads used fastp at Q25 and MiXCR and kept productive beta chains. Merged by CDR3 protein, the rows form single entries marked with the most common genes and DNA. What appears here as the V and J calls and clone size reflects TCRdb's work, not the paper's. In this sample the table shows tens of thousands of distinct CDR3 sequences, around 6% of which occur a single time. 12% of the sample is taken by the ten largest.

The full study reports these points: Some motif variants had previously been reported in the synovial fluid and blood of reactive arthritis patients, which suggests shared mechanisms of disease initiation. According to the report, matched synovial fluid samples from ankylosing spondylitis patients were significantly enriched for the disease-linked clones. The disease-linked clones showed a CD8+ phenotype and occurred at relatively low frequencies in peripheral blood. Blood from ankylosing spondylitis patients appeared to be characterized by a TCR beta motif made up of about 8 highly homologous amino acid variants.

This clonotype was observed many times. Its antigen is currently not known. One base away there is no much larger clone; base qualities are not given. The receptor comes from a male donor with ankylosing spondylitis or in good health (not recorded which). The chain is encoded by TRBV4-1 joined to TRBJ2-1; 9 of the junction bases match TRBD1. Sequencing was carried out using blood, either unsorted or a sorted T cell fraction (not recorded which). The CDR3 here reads CASSQPGQGYNEQFF. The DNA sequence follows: TGCGCCAGCAGCCAACCGGGACAGGGTTACAATGAGCAGTTCTTC.